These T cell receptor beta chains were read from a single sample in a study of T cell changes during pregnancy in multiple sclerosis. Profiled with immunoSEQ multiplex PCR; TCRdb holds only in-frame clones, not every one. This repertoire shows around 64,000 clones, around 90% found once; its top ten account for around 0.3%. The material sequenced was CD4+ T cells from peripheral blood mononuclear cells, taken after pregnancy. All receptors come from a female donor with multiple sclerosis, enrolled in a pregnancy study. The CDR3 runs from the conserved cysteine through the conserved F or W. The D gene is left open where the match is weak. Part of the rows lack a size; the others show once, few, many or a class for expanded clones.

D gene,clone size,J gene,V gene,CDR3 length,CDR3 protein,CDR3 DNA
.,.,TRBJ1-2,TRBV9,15,CASSVGSYGNYGYTF,TGTGCCAGCAGCGTAGGCAGTTACGGGAACTATGGCTACACCTTC
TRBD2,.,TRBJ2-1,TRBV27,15,CASGVEAGVTNEQFF,TGTGCCAGCGGGGTCGAGGCGGGAGTAACCAATGAGCAGTTCTTC
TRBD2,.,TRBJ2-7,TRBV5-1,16,CASSLATSGRNSEQYF,TGCGCCAGCAGCTTGGCCACTAGCGGGAGGAATAGCGAGCAGTACTTC
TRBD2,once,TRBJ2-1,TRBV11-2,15,CASSGLAGGYNEQFF,TGTGCCAGCAGCGGACTAGCGGGGGGGTACAATGAGCAGTTCTTC
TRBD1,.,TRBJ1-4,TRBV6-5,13,CASRRDSNEKLFF,TGTGCCAGCAGACGGGACAGTAATGAAAAACTGTTTTTT
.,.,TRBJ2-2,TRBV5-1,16,CASSYGGSVETGELFF,TGCGCCAGCAGCTATGGAGGGAGCGTCGAGACCGGGGAGCTGTTTTTT
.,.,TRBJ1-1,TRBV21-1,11,CASSKSGEAFF,TGTGCCAGCAGCAAATCGGGGGAAGCTTTCTTT
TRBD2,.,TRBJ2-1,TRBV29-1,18,CSVTFGTSESSSYNEQFF,TGCAGCGTCACCTTTGGGACTAGTGAATCAAGCTCCTACAATGAGCAGTTCTTC
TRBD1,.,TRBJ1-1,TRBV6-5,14,CASRMTGVITEAFF,TGTGCCAGCAGGATGACAGGGGTTATAACTGAAGCTTTCTTT
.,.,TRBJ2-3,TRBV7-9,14,CASSLGGVTDTQYF,TGTGCCAGCAGCTTAGGGGGAGTGACAGATACGCAGTATTTT
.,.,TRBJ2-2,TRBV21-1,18,CASSKARKGKKDTGELFF,TGTGCCAGCAGCAAAGCCCGGAAGGGGAAGAAGGACACCGGGGAGCTGTTTTTT
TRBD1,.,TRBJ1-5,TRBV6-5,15,CASSYSGTGNQPQHF,TGTGCCAGCAGTTACTCGGGGACAGGGAATCAGCCCCAGCATTTT
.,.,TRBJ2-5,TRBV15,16,CATSTWGQGRSETQYF,TGTGCCACCAGCACGTGGGGGCAGGGCCGGTCGGAGACCCAGTACTTC
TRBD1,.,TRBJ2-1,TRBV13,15,CASSSDRATYNEQFF,TGTGCCAGCAGCTCGGACAGGGCAACCTACAATGAGCAGTTCTTC
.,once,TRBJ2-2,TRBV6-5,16,CASSSRGGGGAGELFF,TGTGCCAGCAGTTCCCGAGGGGGGGGTGGCGCCGGGGAGCTGTTTTTT
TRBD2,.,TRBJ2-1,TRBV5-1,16,CASSVITSGSGNEQFF,TGCGCCAGCAGCGTAATCACTAGCGGGAGCGGCAATGAGCAGTTCTTC
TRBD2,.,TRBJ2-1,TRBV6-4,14,CASSGLAGAGEQFF,TGTGCCAGCAGTGGGTTAGCGGGAGCGGGTGAGCAGTTCTTC
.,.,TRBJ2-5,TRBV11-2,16,CASSGFSGLPQETQYF,TGTGCCAGCAGCGGGTTTAGCGGACTACCTCAAGAGACCCAGTACTTC
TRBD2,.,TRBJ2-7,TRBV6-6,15,CASSLTSGNSYEQYF,TGTGCCAGCAGTTTAACTAGCGGGAATTCCTACGAGCAGTACTTC
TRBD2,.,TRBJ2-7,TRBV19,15,CASSDPRGSSYEQYF,TGTGCCAGTAGTGACCCGCGGGGGAGCTCCTACGAGCAGTACTTC
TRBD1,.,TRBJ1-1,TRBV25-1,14,CASRADRVDTEAFF,TGTGCCAGCAGGGCCGACAGGGTTGACACTGAAGCTTTCTTT
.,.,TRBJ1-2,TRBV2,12,CASREAAYGYTF,TGTGCCAGCAGGGAGGCCGCCTATGGCTACACCTTC
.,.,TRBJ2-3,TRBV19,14,CASSIDRQTDTQYF,TGTGCCAGTAGTATAGATCGCCAGACAGATACGCAGTATTTT
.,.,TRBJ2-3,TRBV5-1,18,CASSRWAGRGPSTDTQYF,TGCGCCAGCAGCCGCTGGGCGGGAAGAGGCCCCTCCACAGATACGCAGTATTTT
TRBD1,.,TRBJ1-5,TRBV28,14,CASSRDRVNQPQHF,TGTGCCAGCAGTAGGGACAGGGTAAATCAGCCCCAGCATTTT
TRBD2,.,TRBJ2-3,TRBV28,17,CASSFPGTSGSTDTQYF,TGTGCCAGCAGTTTCCCCGGGACTAGCGGGAGCACAGATACGCAGTATTTT
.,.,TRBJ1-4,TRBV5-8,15,CASSLGGGTNEKLFF,TGTGCCAGCAGCCTGGGGGGAGGGACCAATGAAAAACTGTTTTTT
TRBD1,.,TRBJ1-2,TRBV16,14,CASSRGQGGYGYTF,TGTGCCAGCAGCCGGGGACAGGGGGGCTATGGCTACACCTTC
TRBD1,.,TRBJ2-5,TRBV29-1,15,CSSRTGGSPMETQYF,TGCAGCTCGAGGACAGGGGGCAGCCCTATGGAGACCCAGTACTTC
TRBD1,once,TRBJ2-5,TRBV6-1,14,CASSQGAFLETQYF,TGTGCCAGCAGCCAGGGGGCCTTCCTAGAGACCCAGTACTTC
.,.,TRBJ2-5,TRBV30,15,CAWTDLVRGRETQYF,TGTGCCTGGACCGACCTGGTTAGGGGTCGTGAGACCCAGTACTTC
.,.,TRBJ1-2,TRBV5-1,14,CASSFPDRNYGYTF,TGCGCCAGCAGCTTCCCTGACAGAAACTATGGCTACACCTTC
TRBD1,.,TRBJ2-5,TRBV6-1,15,CASSRQGALMETQYF,TGTGCCAGCAGTCGACAGGGGGCGCTTATGGAGACCCAGTACTTC
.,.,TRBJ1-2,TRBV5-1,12,CASSLEGGGYTF,TGCGCCAGCAGCTTGGAAGGCGGGGGCTACACCTTC
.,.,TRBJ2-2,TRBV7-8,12,CASSFIPGELFF,TGTGCCAGCAGCTTTATTCCCGGGGAGCTGTTTTTT
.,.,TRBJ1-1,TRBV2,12,CAIRRGETEAFF,TGTGCCATACGTCGGGGGGAGACTGAAGCTTTCTTT
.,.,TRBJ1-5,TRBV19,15,CASSTRGFSNQPQHF,TGTGCCAGTAGTACCAGGGGCTTTAGCAATCAGCCCCAGCATTTT
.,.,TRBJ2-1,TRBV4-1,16,CASSQDHGGRYNEQFF,TGCGCCAGCAGCCAAGATCACGGGGGGCGGTACAATGAGCAGTTCTTC
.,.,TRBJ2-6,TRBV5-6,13,CATEGSGANVLTF,TGTGCCACCGAGGGCTCTGGGGCCAACGTCCTGACTTTC
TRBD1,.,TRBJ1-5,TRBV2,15,CASSYGTGGNQPQHF,TGTGCCAGCAGTTACGGGACAGGGGGGAATCAGCCCCAGCATTTT